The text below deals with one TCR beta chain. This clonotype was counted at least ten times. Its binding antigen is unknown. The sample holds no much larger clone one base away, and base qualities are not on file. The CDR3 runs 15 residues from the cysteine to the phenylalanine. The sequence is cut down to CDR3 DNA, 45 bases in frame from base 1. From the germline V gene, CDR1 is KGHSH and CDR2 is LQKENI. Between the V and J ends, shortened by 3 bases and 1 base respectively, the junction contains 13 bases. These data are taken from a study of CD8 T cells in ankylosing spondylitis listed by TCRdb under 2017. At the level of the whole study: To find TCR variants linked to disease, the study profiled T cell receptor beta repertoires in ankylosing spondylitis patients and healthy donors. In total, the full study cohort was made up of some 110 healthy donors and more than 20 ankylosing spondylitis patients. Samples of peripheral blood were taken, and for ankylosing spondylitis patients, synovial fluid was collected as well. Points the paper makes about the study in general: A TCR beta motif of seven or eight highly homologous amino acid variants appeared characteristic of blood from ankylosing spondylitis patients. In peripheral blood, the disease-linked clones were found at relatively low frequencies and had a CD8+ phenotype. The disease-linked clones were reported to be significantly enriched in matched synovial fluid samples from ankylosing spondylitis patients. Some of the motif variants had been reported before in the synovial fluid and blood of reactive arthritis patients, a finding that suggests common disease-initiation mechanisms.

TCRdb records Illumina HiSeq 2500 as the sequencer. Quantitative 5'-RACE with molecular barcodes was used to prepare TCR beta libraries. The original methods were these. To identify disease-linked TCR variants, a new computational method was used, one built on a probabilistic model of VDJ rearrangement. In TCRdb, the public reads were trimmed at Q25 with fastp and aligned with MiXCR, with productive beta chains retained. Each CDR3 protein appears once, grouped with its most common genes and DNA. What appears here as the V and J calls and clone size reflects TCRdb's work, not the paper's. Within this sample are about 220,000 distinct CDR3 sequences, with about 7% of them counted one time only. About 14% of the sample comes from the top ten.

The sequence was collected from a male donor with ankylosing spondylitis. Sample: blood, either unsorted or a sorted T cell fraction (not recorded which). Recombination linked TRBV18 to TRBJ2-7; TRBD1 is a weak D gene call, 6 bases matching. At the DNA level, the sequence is TGTGCCAGCTCACCGCCGGACAGTTCATCCTACGAGCAGTACTTC. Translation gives CASSPPDSSSYEQYF.